This TCR beta chain was recovered during a study of T cells in narcolepsy. Study-wide context: Enrolled donors included narcolepsy type 1 or type 2 patients and healthy controls. Study-level findings and limits: Same-patient CSF and blood CD4+ T cell clonotypes included HCRT-specific and TRIB2-specific autoreactive ones.

Germline CDR1 reads SGHNT; CDR2 reads YYREEE (reference sequence). This CDR3 has 14 amino acids. The ends were cut back, 0 bases at V and 0 bases at J, with 7 bases in the middle. The method was immunoSEQ multiplex PCR; TCRdb's version includes in-frame clones alone and lacks a portion of them. This table has over 15,000 clones, 85% appearing once. In its sample, this clone was seen once. Its antigen is still unknown. The source of this sequence is a human donor in good health. The chain employs TRBV5-4 and TRBJ2-7; no definite D call. The material sequenced was memory (CD45RA-) CD4+ T cells from blood. The CDR3 spells CASSLGGLSYEQYF. The DNA of the CDR3 is TGTGCCAGCAGCTTGGGCGGTCTCTCCTACGAGCAGTACTTC.